A selection of T cell receptor beta chains follows, all from one sample in a study of blood T cells in healthy people across ages. Each CDR3 protein gets one entry after TCRdb re-called the 5' RACE reads with MiXCR. Altogether 600,000 or so distinct CDR3 sequences are present, 25% to 30% being singletons, with the ten largest covering around a sixth. The material sequenced was blood. The receptors originated from an elderly woman in good health. The CDR3 runs from the conserved cysteine through the conserved F or W. A D gene is named only where the DNA matches it firmly. Clone size is stated in some rows and not others, as once, few, many or a class when expanded.

J gene	V gene	clone size	D gene	CDR3 DNA	CDR3 protein
TRBJ2-4	TRBV20-1	many	-	TGCAGTGCTGGGGTCGTCTTGACGGGAAACATTCAGTACTTC	CSAGVVLTGNIQYF
TRBJ1-1	TRBV11-2	few	-	TGTGCCAGCCTAGGAGAGGGAAGGACTGAAGCTTTCTTT	CASLGEGRTEAFF
TRBJ1-1	TRBV20-1	few	-	TGCAGTGCTTATTATCCGGGGGTGAACACTGAAGCTTTCTTT	CSAYYPGVNTEAFF
TRBJ1-2	TRBV20-1	-	TRBD1	TGCAGTGCGAAGGACAGGGTCAACTATGGCTACACCTTC	CSAKDRVNYGYTF
TRBJ2-7	TRBV21-1	-	-	TGTGCCAGCATCACATCCACAGGGGCCTTAACCTACGAGCAGTACTTC	CASITSTGALTYEQYF
TRBJ2-1	TRBV7-9	many	-	TGTGCCAGCAGCTCAAGCAGGGAGCAGTTCTTC	CASSSSREQFF
TRBJ2-3	TRBV4-2	few	-	TGTGCCAGCAGCCAAGAAGGAAATGGGGGGACAACAGATACGCAGTATTTT	CASSQEGNGGTTDTQYF
TRBJ2-5	TRBV25-1	few	TRBD2	TGTGCCAGCAGTGAGACGCGGGACTATTTAGAGACCCAGTACTTC	CASSETRDYLETQYF
TRBJ2-7	TRBV5-6	few	-	TGTGCCAGCAGCTTGGGCTCAGGGTTCAGGCCCTACGAGCAGTACTTC	CASSLGSGFRPYEQYF
TRBJ1-2	TRBV27	few	TRBD1	TGTGCCAGCAGTTTATCGTTTCGTTTGGGGACAGGGAATGGCTACACCTTC	CASSLSFRLGTGNGYTF
TRBJ2-7	TRBV28	-	-	TGTGCCAGCAGTTTTATCGGGGGACGGCGGGACGAGCAGTACTTC	CASSFIGGRRDEQYF
TRBJ1-5	TRBV6-1	few	-	TGTGCCAGCAGTGATCGGGACGGGAGACAGCCCCAGCATTTT	CASSDRDGRQPQHF
TRBJ1-1	TRBV20-1	once	-	TGCAGTGCTAGAGATCTCATGGGGCGCACTGAAGCTTTCTTT	CSARDLMGRTEAFF
TRBJ2-5	TRBV5-6	-	-	TGTGCCAGCAGCTTCCCCAGGGTGTTATACCAAGAGATCCAGTACTTC	CASSFPRVLYQEIQYF
TRBJ2-1	TRBV29-1	many	-	TGCAGCGTTGAAGATCTTCCAGGGCAGCAGTTCTTC	CSVEDLPGQQFF
TRBJ2-3	TRBV7-2	few	TRBD2	TGTGCCAGCAGCTTGGCCGCGGGGGGGCGGGACACAGATACGCAGTATTTT	CASSLAAGGRDTDTQYF
TRBJ2-4	TRBV6-1	-	-	TGTGCCAGCAGTGGGACGTTAGAGCAGTACTTC	CASSGTLEQYF
TRBJ1-6	TRBV5-5	-	-	TGTGCCAGCACTAGCTTGGACTACTCACCCCTCCACTTT	CASTSLDYSPLHF
TRBJ1-6	TRBV7-9	many	TRBD1	TGTGCCAGCAGCTTGGCGGGACAGGCCCTCACCCTCCACTTT	CASSLAGQALTLHF
TRBJ1-5	TRBV6-2/TRBV6-3	many	-	TGTGCCAGCAGTCGGATACCGAGTGGACTCAATCAGCCCCAGCATTTT	CASSRIPSGLNQPQHF
TRBJ1-4	TRBV6-5	-	-	TGTGCCAGCAGTTGCGTAAGAGCAACTAATGAAAAACTGTTTTTT	CASSCVRATNEKLFF
TRBJ2-7	TRBV15	few	-	TGTGCCACCAGCAGCGCCAACCGGGACTGGAAAAACAATGAGCAGTACTTC	CATSSANRDWKNNEQYF
TRBJ1-2	TRBV3-1	-	TRBD1	TGTGCCAGCAGCCAAACAGGACAGGGGCTTTTTGGCTACACCTTC	CASSQTGQGLFGYTF
TRBJ1-4	TRBV6-6	many	TRBD1	TGTGCCAGCAGTTACTTTGGACAGGGAGGGGAAAAACTGTTTTTT	CASSYFGQGGEKLFF
TRBJ1-2	TRBV7-2	-	-	TGTGCCAGCAGTCTGGAGGGACACGTTGGAGCCTATGGCTACACCTTC	CASSLEGHVGAYGYTF
TRBJ2-5	TRBV6-6	-	TRBD2	TGTGCCAGCAGTGGGGGACTAGCTACCCAAGAGACCCAGTACTTC	CASSGGLATQETQYF
TRBJ2-1	TRBV14	many	TRBD2	TGTGCCAGCAGCCAAGCCCCCACTCGCGGGGGGAAATCCTACAATGAGCAGTTCTTC	CASSQAPTRGGKSYNEQFF
TRBJ1-2	TRBV5-5	many	TRBD1	TGTGCCAGCAGCCGCACAGGGGCGAATGGCTACACCTTC	CASSRTGANGYTF
TRBJ1-2	TRBV6-2/TRBV6-3	-	-	TGTGCCAGCAGTTACTCGAGCAGCCTCGGCTACACCTTC	CASSYSSSLGYTF
TRBJ2-6	TRBV2	few	-	TGTGCCAGCACCCCCAGGGGTAACTCTGGGGCCAACGTCCTGACTTTC	CASTPRGNSGANVLTF
TRBJ2-5	TRBV7-2	-	-	TGTGCCAGCAGCCTAATGACCCGGGATCAAGAGACCCAGTACTTC	CASSLMTRDQETQYF
TRBJ2-1	TRBV7-2	few	TRBD2	TGTGCCAGCACCCCAATCCTAGCGGGGGGTCTCAATGAGCAGTTCTTC	CASTPILAGGLNEQFF
TRBJ2-1	TRBV7-9	many	-	TGTGCCAGCAGCTTACAAGGGGGGCGATACAATGAGCAGTTCTTC	CASSLQGGRYNEQFF
TRBJ1-5	TRBV10-3	many	-	TGTGCCATCAGTGAGGTGGGGAGCAATCAGCCCCAGCATTTT	CAISEVGSNQPQHF
TRBJ1-2	TRBV29-1	many	-	TGCAGCGTTGAAGATAGTGGTCAGGTCTATGGCTACACCTTC	CSVEDSGQVYGYTF
TRBJ1-2	TRBV5-1	many	-	TGCGCCAGCAGCACGGGGGGGCCAGGGTATGGCTACACCTTC	CASSTGGPGYGYTF
TRBJ2-1	TRBV7-9	-	TRBD1	TGTGCCAGCAGCTTCGAAGGGACAGGGGGGAGCCCCTACAATGAGCAGTTCTTC	CASSFEGTGGSPYNEQFF
TRBJ2-7	TRBV12-3/TRBV12-4	few	-	TGTGCCAGCAGTTTAGGGCCCTGGGCGGTTGGGGACGAGCAGTACTTC	CASSLGPWAVGDEQYF
TRBJ2-2	TRBV12-3/TRBV12-4	-	-	TGTGCCAGCATCGACCGGACGAACACCGGGGAGCTGTTTTTT	CASIDRTNTGELFF
TRBJ1-5	TRBV6-1	-	-	TGTGCCAGCAGTCCCAGGCGGAGTAGCAATCAGCCCCAGCATTTT	CASSPRRSSNQPQHF
TRBJ2-3	TRBV4-2	many	TRBD2	TGTGCCAGCAGCCAAGAGGCGCGGGGGGAGACAGATACGCAGTATTTT	CASSQEARGETDTQYF
TRBJ2-1	TRBV11-2	few	-	TGTGCCAGCAGCCCCGACAGTTATGAGCAGTTCTTC	CASSPDSYEQFF
TRBJ1-4	TRBV27	-	-	TGTGCCAGCAGTTGGTCAACTAATGAAAAACTGTTTTTT	CASSWSTNEKLFF
TRBJ2-1	TRBV20-1	-	-	TGCAGTGCTAGTGCTAGCTTGGGGTACAATGAGCAGTTCTTC	CSASASLGYNEQFF
TRBJ2-7	TRBV9	-	TRBD1	TGTGCCAGCAGCGACCCCGGGACAGGGTCATACGAGCAGTACTTC	CASSDPGTGSYEQYF
TRBJ2-3	TRBV20-1	many	TRBD2	TGCAGTGCTCAGCCACTCCCGGGGGGGCCCGTAGATACGCAGTATTTT	CSAQPLPGGPVDTQYF
TRBJ2-3	TRBV7-8	once	TRBD2	TGTGCCAGCAGCTTATCTAGCGGCAACACAGATACGCAGTATTTT	CASSLSSGNTDTQYF
TRBJ2-5	TRBV20-1	few	TRBD2	TGCAGTGCTGAAGCAGAAGGGCGGGGGGGGGAGACCCAGTACTTC	CSAEAEGRGGETQYF
TRBJ2-5	TRBV6-1	many	TRBD1	TGTGCCAGCAGTGATCTCACAGGGGGCGGCGGAGAGACCCAGTACTTC	CASSDLTGGGGETQYF
TRBJ2-1	TRBV20-1	many	-	TGCAGTGCTAGGTTAAGCAATGAGCAGTTCTTC	CSARLSNEQFF
TRBJ2-4	TRBV9	-	-	TGTGCCAGCAGCGTAGGACCCCCGATAGCCAAAAACATTCAGTACTTC	CASSVGPPIAKNIQYF
TRBJ1-2	TRBV6-2/TRBV6-3	-	TRBD1	TGTGCCAGCAGTTCTACAGGGGGCTTTGGCTATGGCTACACCTTC	CASSSTGGFGYGYTF
TRBJ2-7	TRBV28	many	-	TGTGCCAGCAGTGCCAGCCTGACGCAGTACTTC	CASSASLTQYF
TRBJ1-4	TRBV5-1	-	TRBD1	TGCGCCAGCAGCCGTGGGACAGGGCTCGAAAAACTGTTTTTT	CASSRGTGLEKLFF
TRBJ1-5	TRBV20-1	-	-	TGCAGTGCGTCAGGCGTCGGCAATCAGCCCCAGCATTTT	CSASGVGNQPQHF
TRBJ2-7	TRBV20-1	-	-	TGCAGTGCTAGACCGGACAGACACGAGCAGTACTTC	CSARPDRHEQYF
TRBJ2-1	TRBV7-2	-	-	TGTGCCAGCAGCTTAAATACTAACTCCTACAATGAGCAGTTCTTC	CASSLNTNSYNEQFF
TRBJ2-5	TRBV5-1	-	-	TGCGCCAGCAGCTCGGGGGGCCTAGGGGAAGAGACCCAGTACTTC	CASSSGGLGEETQYF
TRBJ1-1	TRBV9	few	TRBD1	TGTGCCAGCAGTCAGGGGGCACCTTCCTCTGAAGCTTTCTTT	CASSQGAPSSEAFF
TRBJ1-2	TRBV5-1	-	-	TGCGCCAGCAGCTTGGAAGCGACAGCCTATGGCTACACCTTC	CASSLEATAYGYTF